What follows are 10 T cell receptor beta chains derived from one specimen sequenced in a study of shared clonotypes between healthy human individuals. Sequencing used immunoSEQ multiplex PCR; TCRdb keeps in-frame clones, though not all of them. The data contain 850,000 to 1,200,000 clones, around four fifths of them singletons. The sample taken for sequencing was memory CD4+ T cells sorted from blood. Regarding subset: CD45RA-negative fraction. Receptors were obtained from a young man in good health.

A word on this clone: Other DNA sequences in the sample encode the same CDR3. The chain couples TRBV5-1 to TRBJ2-2, with 8 bases aligning to TRBD1. The V and J ends lost 7 bases and 1 base, in that order; junction bases with no gene match: 3. The CDR3 has 14 amino acids. Germline V gene data show CDR1 as SGHRS and CDR2 as YFSETQ. The CDR3 DNA sequence: TGCGCCAGCTCAGGGACAGGGAACACCGGGGAGCTGTTTTTT. This gives the protein CASSGTGNTGELFF.

As to this clone: This may be a read error, as it is one base from a much larger clone. The J gene is TRBJ2-2, the V gene TRBV27; D is unresolved. Germline values: CDR1 MNHEY, CDR2 SMNVEV (reference sequence). Trimming removed 4 bases at V and 4 bases at J, with 7 bases between. The length of the CDR3 is 13 residues. Here the CDR3 DNA reads TGTGCCAGCAGTTCTGGGTTCACCGGGGAGCTGTTTTTT. As protein: CASSSGFTGELFF.

The chain uses TRBV2 and TRBJ2-6; possibly TRBD2 for D (5 bases). Germline lookup yields CDR1 SNHLY and CDR2 FYNNEI. CDR3 length equals 16 residues. Trimming took 6 bases from V and 1 from J, leaving 13 bases between them. The CDR3 here is CASSQKSGSGANVLTF. CDR3 in DNA: TGTGCCAGCAGCCAAAAGTCGGGGTCTGGGGCCAACGTCCTGACTTTC. The whole variable domain, filled in from reference TRBV2 and TRBJ2-6, reads EPEVTQTPSHQVTQMGQEVILRCVPISNHLYFYWYRQILGQKVEFLVSFYNNEISEKSEIFDDQFSVERPDGSNFTLKIRSTKLEDSAMYFCASSQKSGSGANVLTFGAGSRLTVL.

The table lists this clone with a count of one. The chain uses TRBV9 and TRBJ2-1; the match to TRBD2 covers 9 bases. The CDR3 totals 16 residues. Germline trimming cut 4 bases from V and 9 bases from J; bases unmatched to any gene: 14. The germline gives CDR1 SGDLS, CDR2 YYNGEE. In nucleotides, the CDR3 is TGTGCCAGCAGCCGGACTAGCGAACCTATGGGGGGTGAGCAGTTCTTC. This gives the protein CASSRTSEPMGGEQFF.

This chain links TRBV28 with TRBJ2-1; D remains unclear. The CDR3 loop spans 14 amino acids. V was cut by 2 bases and J by 6 bases, with 11 bases left in between. CDR1 is MDHEN, CDR2 SYDVKM, per germline. CDR3 sequence (DNA): TGTGCCAGCAGTTTAGGGGTTTTGAGCAATGAGCAGTTCTTC. It specifies CASSLGVLSNEQFF.

With regard to this clone: Other DNA sequences from this sample encode an identical CDR3 as well. V usage is TRBV7-9 and J usage is TRBJ1-6; TRBD1 might be the D (5 bases). CDR3 length: 12 residues. The V end was cut by 4 bases, the J end by 9 bases, with 7 bases between. The germline V gene has CDR1 SEHNR and CDR2 FQNEAQ (reference sequence). The CDR3 DNA is TGTGCCAGCAGCTCAGGGAGTTCACCCCTCCACTTT. As protein: CASSSGSSPLHF.

The chain combines TRBV19 with TRBJ1-1, with D perhaps matching TRBD1 (6 bases). Germline loops: CDR1 LNHDA, CDR2 SQIVND (reference sequence). Trimming cost V 5 bases and J 4 bases, with 11 bases left between them. The CDR3 runs to 13 residues. The CDR3 is CASSAQGITEAFF. The CDR3 DNA is TGTGCCAGTAGTGCGCAGGGGATCACTGAAGCTTTCTTT.

V gene TRBV23-1 combines with J gene TRBJ1-6; D not certain. TRBV23-1 is an ORF for which the function is uncertain. The CDR3 sequence is 17 residues long. Trimming took 1 base from V and 4 from J, leaving 14 bases between them. CDR3 residues: CASSQLSQTYYNSPLHF. The CDR3 DNA sequence: TGCGCCAGCAGTCAATTATCACAGACCTATTATAATTCACCCCTCCACTTT.

The J gene is TRBJ1-2, the V gene TRBV7-3, with D perhaps TRBD1 (6 bases). The V end lost 4 bases, the J end lost 8 bases, and 17 bases lay between the germline ends. CDR1 and CDR2 from the germline V gene are SGHTA and FQGTGA. CDR3 length equals 14 residues. In DNA form, the CDR3 reads TGTGCCAGCAGCTACTCCGGGGGGCCCGGAGGCTACACCTTC. Its protein is CASSYSGGPGGYTF.

The chain uses TRBV10-3 and TRBJ1-4; 7 bases map to TRBD1. Looked up from germline, CDR1 is ENHRY and CDR2 is SYGVKD. V lost 6 bases to trimming and J lost 4 bases; unmatched junction nucleotides: 5. The CDR3 length is 14 residues. The CDR3 spells CAISGTEFNEKLFF. Written as DNA, the CDR3 is TGTGCCATCAGCGGGACAGAATTTAATGAAAAACTGTTTTTT.